This T cell receptor (beta chain) emerged from a study of T cell repertoires in cytomegalovirus infection. This clonotype was recorded at least ten times. TCRdb used MiXCR to reprocess the reads, holding one entry per CDR3 protein. The sample has hundreds of thousands of distinct CDR3 sequences; more than 20% are singletons. The CDR3 extends over 12 amino acids. Germline-derived CDR1 and CDR2 are SEHNR and FQNEAQ (reference sequence). Trimming removed 2 bases at V and 12 bases at J, with 10 bases between. The chain links TRBV7-9 to TRBJ1-4, with D maybe TRBD1 (5 bases). This TCR was sampled from a human donor in good health (CMV status not recorded). Some clones in this sample may be carry-over from other donors' samples. The sample taken for sequencing was CD8+ T cells from PBMCs. CDR3 loop: CASSLQGRQLFF. In DNA, the CDR3 is TGTGCCAGCAGCTTACAGGGAAGGCAACTGTTTTTT. Together with reference TRBV7-9 and TRBJ1-4, the CDR3 gives the full variable domain: DTGVSQNPRHKITKRGQNVTFRCDPISEHNRLYWYRQTLGQGPEFLTYFQNEAQLEKSRLLSDRFSAERPKGSFSTLEIQRTEQGDSAMYLCASSLQGRQLFFGSGTQLSVL.